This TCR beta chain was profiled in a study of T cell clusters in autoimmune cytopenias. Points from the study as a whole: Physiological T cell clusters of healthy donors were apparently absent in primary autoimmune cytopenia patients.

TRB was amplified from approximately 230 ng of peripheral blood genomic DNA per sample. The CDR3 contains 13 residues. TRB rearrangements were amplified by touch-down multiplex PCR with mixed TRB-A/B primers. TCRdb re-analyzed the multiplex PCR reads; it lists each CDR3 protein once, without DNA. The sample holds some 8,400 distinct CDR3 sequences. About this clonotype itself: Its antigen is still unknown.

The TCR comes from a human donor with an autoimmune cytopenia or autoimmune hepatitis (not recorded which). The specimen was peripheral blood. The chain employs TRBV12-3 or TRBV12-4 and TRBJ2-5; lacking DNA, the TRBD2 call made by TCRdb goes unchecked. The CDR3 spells CASSLNRRETQYF.